The 6 T cell receptor beta chains reported below all come from one sample, sequenced in a study of shared clonotypes between healthy human individuals. Sequenced by immunoSEQ multiplex PCR; TCRdb stores in-frame clones only, minus some. The sample lists fewer than 850,000 clones, around 96% occurring once. It was CD45RO-negative cells, positively selected for CCR7, that made up naive CD8 cells, with terminally differentiated effector memory CD45RA+ cells excluded. The sample comprised naive CD8+ T cells sorted from blood. These receptors originate from a man aged 30-40 years in good health.

The chain couples TRBV2 to TRBJ2-3; D remains ambiguous. CDR1 and CDR2 from the germline V gene are SNHLY and FYNNEI. The V and J ends lost 6 bases and 1 base respectively, with 14 bases between them. CDR3 length: 15 residues. As DNA, the CDR3 is TGTGCCAGCAGCCCCGGCAGCGCTCGCACAGATACGCAGTATTTT. Its protein is CASSPGSARTDTQYF.

The V gene is TRBV6-4, the J gene TRBJ2-7, with TRBD2 matching over 8 bases. Per the germline V gene, CDR1 is MRHNA and CDR2 is SNTAGT. With V trimmed by 6 bases and J by 1 base, 8 bases remained unmatched. CDR3 length equals 15 residues. DNA of the CDR3: TGTGCCAGCAGGAGAGCGGGAGAATGGTCCTACGAGCAGTACTTC. Translation gives CASRRAGEWSYEQYF.

The sample holds one count of this clone. The chain joins TRBV28 to TRBJ2-2; TRBD2 matches 9 bases. The trim removed 3 bases at V and 5 bases at J, leaving 7 bases unmatched. Germline V gene data show CDR1 as MDHEN and CDR2 as SYDVKM. The CDR3 runs 16 residues. The CDR3 loop is CASSFNSGSGTGELFF. DNA of the CDR3: TGTGCCAGCAGTTTTAATAGCGGGAGTGGAACCGGGGAGCTGTTTTTT.

This sequence joins TRBV29-1 and TRBJ2-7; 7 positions agree with TRBD2. Looked up from germline, CDR1 is SQVTM and CDR2 is ANQGSEA. V gave up 3 bases and J gave up 3 bases; unmatched junction bases: 8. CDR3 length: 14 amino acids. The chain's CDR3 is CSVESPTSSYEQYF. CDR3 coding DNA: TGCAGCGTTGAGTCCCCGACTAGCAGCTACGAGCAGTACTTC.

Comment on this clone: Other DNA sequences in the sample encode the same CDR3. The chain links TRBV7-9 to TRBJ1-5; the D is unclear. Germline CDR1 is SEHNR and CDR2 is FQNEAQ (reference sequence). The CDR3 loop spans 12 amino acids. V shed 5 bases and J shed 3 bases, with 5 bases lying between them. This chain's CDR3 is CASSLSNQPQHF. In DNA, the CDR3 is TGTGCCAGCAGCCTTTCCAATCAGCCCCAGCATTTT.

The V and J genes are TRBV5-5 and TRBJ2-6, with a tentative D call TRBD2 (5 bases). V shed 0 bases and J shed 4 bases, with 11 bases lying between them. There are 16 residues in the CDR3. Germline values: CDR1 SGHKS, CDR2 YYEKEE (reference sequence). CDR3 residues: CASSLAGILGANVLTF. CDR3 nucleotide sequence: TGTGCCAGCAGCTTGGCCGGGATATTGGGGGCCAACGTCCTGACTTTC. Filled out from reference TRBV5-5 and TRBJ2-6, the complete variable domain reads DAGVTQSPTHLIKTRGQQVTLRCSPISGHKSVSWYQQVLGQGPQFIFQYYEKEERGRGNFPDRFSARQFPNYSSELNVNALLLGDSALYLCASSLAGILGANVLTFGAGSRLTVL.